Sequencing of this T cell receptor (beta chain) was carried out in a study of breast tumors, draining lymph nodes, adjacent tissues. The study's findings and limits: Compared with lymph nodes, tumors were less diverse; compared with nontumor tissue, more.

The V gene's germline CDR1 is MDHEN and CDR2 SYDVKM. This CDR3 has 16 residues. Trimming at V came to 5 bases and at J to 9 bases, leaving 13 bases not matched to a gene. Remarks on this clonotype: As yet, its antigen is unknown.

Samples came from axillary lymph nodes draining the breast cancer. From the multiplex PCR reads, TCRdb called clonotypes with MiXCR, one entry per CDR3 protein. This table has approximately 280,000 distinct CDR3 sequences, 30% to 35% appearing once. This chain links TRBV28 with TRBJ1-6, with 7 bases that match TRBD1. The clonotype was recovered from a female donor with breast cancer. Some clones in this sample may be carry-over from other donors' samples. Sequenced input: axillary lymph node tissue. The CDR3 loop is CASSPPFGTESSPLHF. CDR3 in DNA: TGTGCCAGCAGTCCCCCATTCGGGACAGAGAGTTCACCCCTCCACTTT.